Below, one T cell receptor beta chain is given with its context. Its target is unknown. This CDR3 is built from 17 residues. V lost 2 bases and J 0 bases, leaving 13 bases between the germline ends. Germline-derived CDR1 and CDR2 are LGHDT and YNNKEL (reference sequence). Construction of the TCR beta libraries employed iRepertoire HTBI primers in conjunction with Arm-PCR of CDR3 regions. One entry per CDR3 protein results from TCRdb running MiXCR on the multiplex PCR reads. The top ten hold roughly an eighth of the sample, which has roughly 400,000 distinct CDR3 sequences, around 20% seen once. The data belong to a study of regulatory T cells in long-lasting Graves disease. Findings of the study overall: A greater number of public clonotypes (roughly 2,700) was shared by persistent patients than by new patients (around 1,000).

Time point in this sample: persistent/refractory GD, antithyroid drugs over 5 years with positive TRAb. PBMC-extracted RNA yielded the TCR library. The origin of this receptor is a female donor with Graves disease. The material was peripheral blood mononuclear cells (PBMCs), obtained when the disease was refractory, from a patient treated with antithyroid drugs. The V gene is TRBV3-1, the J gene TRBJ2-2; tentatively, D is TRBD1 (6 bases). CDR3 DNA sequence: TGTGCCAGCAGCCAAACCCGGGACACCGCGAACACCGGGGAGCTGTTTTTT. Its translation is CASSQTRDTANTGELFF.